This T cell receptor beta chain was captured by sequencing in a study of Ad26.COV2.S vaccination and SARS-CoV-2 variants. Study-level points and caveats: Analyses that measured TCR breadth and depth may have underestimated total T cell responses. Vaccinated individuals (as opposed to placebo recipients) had higher spike-specific TCR breadth. Substantial response breadth was reportedly seen for spike-specific CD8+ and CD4+ T cells after vaccination.

Points on this clone: The antigen is undetermined.

CDR1 is GTSNPN, CDR2 SVGIG, per germline (reference sequence). The CDR3 sequence is 16 residues long. V lost 0 bases, J lost 0 bases, and 15 bases lay in between. The method was immunoSEQ multiplex PCR; TCRdb's version includes in-frame clones alone and lacks a portion of them. The sample includes more than 120,000 clones, about nine tenths of them seen just once. The chain has TRBV30 and TRBJ2-7; D remains ambiguous. The sequence was collected from a human donor who had recovered from COVID-19. Specimen: peripheral blood, collected after recovery from COVID-19. CDR3 in amino acids: CAWSVNSADNSYEQYF. CDR3 in DNA: TGTGCCTGGAGTGTAAACTCGGCAGACAACTCCTACGAGCAGTACTTC.